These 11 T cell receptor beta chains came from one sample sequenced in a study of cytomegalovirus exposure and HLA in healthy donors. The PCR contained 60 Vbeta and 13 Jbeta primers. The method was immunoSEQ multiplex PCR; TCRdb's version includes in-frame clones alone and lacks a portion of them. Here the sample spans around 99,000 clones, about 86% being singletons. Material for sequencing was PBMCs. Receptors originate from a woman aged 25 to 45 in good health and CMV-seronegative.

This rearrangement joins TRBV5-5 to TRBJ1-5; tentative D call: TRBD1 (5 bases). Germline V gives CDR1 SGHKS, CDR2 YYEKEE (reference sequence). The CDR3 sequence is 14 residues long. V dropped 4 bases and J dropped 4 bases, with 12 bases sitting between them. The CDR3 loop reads CASSISDTNQPQHF. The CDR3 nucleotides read TGTGCCAGCAGCATCTCGGACACGAATCAGCCCCAGCATTTT.

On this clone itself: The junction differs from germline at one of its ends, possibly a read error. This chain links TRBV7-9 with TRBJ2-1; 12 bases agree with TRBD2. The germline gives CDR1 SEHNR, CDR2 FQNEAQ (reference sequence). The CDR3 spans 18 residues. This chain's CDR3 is CSSSLVPSSGRAVNEQFF. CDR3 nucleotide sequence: TGTTCCAGCAGCTTAGTCCCCTCTAGCGGGAGGGCGGTAAATGAGCAGTTCTTC.

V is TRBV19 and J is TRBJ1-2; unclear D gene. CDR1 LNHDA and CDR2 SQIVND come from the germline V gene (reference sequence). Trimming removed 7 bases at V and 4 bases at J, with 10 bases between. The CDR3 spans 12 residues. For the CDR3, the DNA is TGTGCCAGTACCGACACACGCTATGGCTACACCTTC. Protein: CASTDTRYGYTF.

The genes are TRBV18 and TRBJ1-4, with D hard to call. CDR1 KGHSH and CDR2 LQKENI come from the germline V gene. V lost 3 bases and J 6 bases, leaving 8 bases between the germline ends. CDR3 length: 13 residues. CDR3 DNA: TGTGCCAGCTCACCGGGTCGGGATGAAAAACTGTTTTTT. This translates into CASSPGRDEKLFF.

CDR3 sequence: CASSLSRGRGTGELFF. In DNA, the CDR3 is TGTGCCAGCAGTTTATCGAGGGGGCGCGGCACCGGGGAGCTGTTTTTT. The chain combines TRBV27 with TRBJ2-2; 7 positions match TRBD1. After removal of 0 bases from V and 4 bases from J, the junction contained 5 bases not matched to a gene. Germline V gene lookup returns CDR1 MNHEY and CDR2 SMNVEV (reference sequence). The CDR3 has 16 residues.

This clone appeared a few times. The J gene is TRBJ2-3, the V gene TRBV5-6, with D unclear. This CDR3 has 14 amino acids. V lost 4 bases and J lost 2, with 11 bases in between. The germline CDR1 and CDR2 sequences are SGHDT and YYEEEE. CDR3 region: CASSLKTNTDTQYF. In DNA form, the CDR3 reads TGTGCCAGCAGCCTAAAGACAAACACAGATACGCAGTATTTT.

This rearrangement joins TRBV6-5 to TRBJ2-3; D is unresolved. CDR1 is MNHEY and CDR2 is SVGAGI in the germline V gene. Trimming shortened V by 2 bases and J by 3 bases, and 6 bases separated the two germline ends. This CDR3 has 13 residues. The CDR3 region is CASSYPGTDTQYF. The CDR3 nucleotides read TGTGCCAGCAGTTACCCCGGGACAGATACGCAGTATTTT.

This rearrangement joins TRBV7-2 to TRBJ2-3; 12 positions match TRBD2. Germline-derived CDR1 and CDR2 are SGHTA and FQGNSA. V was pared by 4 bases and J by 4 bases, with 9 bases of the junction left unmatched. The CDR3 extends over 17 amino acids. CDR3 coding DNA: TGTGCCAGCAGCTCACAGACTAGCGGGAGCGGGGCAGATACGCAGTATTTT. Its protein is CASSSQTSGSGADTQYF.

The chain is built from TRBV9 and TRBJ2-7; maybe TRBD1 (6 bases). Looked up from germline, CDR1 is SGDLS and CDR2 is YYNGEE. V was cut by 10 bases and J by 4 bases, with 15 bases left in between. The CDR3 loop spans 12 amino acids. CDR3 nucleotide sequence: TGTGCCCTCTTAGGGGGTGGGTACGAGCAGTACTTC. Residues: CALLGGGYEQYF.

Here the CDR3 reads CASSPRGLETGDKETQYF. DNA of the CDR3: TGTGCCAGTAGCCCTCGGGGGTTGGAGACAGGGGATAAGGAGACCCAGTACTTC. The chain has TRBV19 and TRBJ2-5; the match to TRBD1 covers 8 bases. CDR1 LNHDA and CDR2 SQIVND come from the germline V gene (reference sequence). This CDR3 is 18 amino acids long. V dropped 6 bases and J dropped 5; count of bases not matched to a gene: 20.

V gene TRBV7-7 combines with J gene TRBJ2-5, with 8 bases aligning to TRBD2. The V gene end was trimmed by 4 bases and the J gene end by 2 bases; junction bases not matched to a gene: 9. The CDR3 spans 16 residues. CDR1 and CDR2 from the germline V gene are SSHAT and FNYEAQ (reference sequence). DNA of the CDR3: TGTGCCAGCAGCTCCATGATCGGGAGGGTACAAGAGACCCAGTACTTC. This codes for CASSSMIGRVQETQYF.